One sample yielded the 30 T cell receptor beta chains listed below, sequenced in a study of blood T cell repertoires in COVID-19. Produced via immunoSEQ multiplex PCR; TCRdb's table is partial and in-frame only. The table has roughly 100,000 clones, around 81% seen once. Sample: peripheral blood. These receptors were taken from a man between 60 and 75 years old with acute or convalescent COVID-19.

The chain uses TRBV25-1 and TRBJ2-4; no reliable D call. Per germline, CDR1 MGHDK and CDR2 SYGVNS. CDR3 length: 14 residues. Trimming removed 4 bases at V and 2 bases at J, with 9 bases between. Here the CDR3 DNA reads TGTGCCAGCAGTGGTGACAAGTCCAAAAACATTCAGTACTTC. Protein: CASSGDKSKNIQYF.

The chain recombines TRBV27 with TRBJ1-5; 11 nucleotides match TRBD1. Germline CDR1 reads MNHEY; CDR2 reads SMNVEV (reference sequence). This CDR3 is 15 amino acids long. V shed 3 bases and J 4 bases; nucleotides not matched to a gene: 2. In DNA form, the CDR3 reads TGTGCCAGCAGTTTCGGGACAGGGGGTAATCAGCCCCAGCATTTT. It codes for CASSFGTGGNQPQHF.

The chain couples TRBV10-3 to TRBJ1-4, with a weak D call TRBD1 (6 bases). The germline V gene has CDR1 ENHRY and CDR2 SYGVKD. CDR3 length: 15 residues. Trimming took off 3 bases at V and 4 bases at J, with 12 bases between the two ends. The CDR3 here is CAISDGQGNNEKLFF. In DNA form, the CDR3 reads TGTGCCATCAGTGACGGGCAGGGGAATAATGAAAAACTGTTTTTT.

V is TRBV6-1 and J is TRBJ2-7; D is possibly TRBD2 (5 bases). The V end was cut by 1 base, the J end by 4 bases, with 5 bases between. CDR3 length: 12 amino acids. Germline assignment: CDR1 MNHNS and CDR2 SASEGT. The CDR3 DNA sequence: TGTGCCAGCAGTGAAGGGACTTACGAGCAGTACTTC. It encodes CASSEGTYEQYF.

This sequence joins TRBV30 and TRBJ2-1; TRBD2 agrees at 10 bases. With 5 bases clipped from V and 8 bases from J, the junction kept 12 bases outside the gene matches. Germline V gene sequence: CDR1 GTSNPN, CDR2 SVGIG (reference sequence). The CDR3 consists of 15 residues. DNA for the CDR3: TGTGCCTGGGGAGGTAGCGGGGGGTTGAGGGATGAGCAGTTCTTC. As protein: CAWGGSGGLRDEQFF.

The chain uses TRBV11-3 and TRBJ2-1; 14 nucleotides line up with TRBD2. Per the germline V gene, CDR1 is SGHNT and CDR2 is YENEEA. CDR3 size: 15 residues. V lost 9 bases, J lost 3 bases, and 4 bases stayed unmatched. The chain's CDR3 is CASSGTSGSYNEQFF. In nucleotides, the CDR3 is TGTGCCAGTAGTGGGACTAGCGGGAGCTACAATGAGCAGTTCTTC.

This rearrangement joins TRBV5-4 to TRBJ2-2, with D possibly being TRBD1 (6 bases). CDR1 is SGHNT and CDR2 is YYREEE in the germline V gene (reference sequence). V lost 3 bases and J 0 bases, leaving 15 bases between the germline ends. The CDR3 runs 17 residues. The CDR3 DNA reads TGTGCCAGCAGCTCTTGGACAGAAAACGCGAACACCGGGGAGCTGTTTTTT. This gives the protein CASSSWTENANTGELFF. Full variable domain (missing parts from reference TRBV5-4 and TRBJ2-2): ETGVTQSPTHLIKTRGQQVTLRCSSQSGHNTVSWYQQALGQGPQFIFQYYREEENGRGNFPPRFSGLQFPNYSSELNVNALELDDSALYLCASSSWTENANTGELFFGEGSRLTVL.

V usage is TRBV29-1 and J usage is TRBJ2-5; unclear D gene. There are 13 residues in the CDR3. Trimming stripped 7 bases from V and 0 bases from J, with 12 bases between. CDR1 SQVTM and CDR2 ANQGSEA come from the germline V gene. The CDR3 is CSAVIRYQETQYF. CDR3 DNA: TGCAGCGCCGTTATCAGGTACCAAGAGACCCAGTACTTC.

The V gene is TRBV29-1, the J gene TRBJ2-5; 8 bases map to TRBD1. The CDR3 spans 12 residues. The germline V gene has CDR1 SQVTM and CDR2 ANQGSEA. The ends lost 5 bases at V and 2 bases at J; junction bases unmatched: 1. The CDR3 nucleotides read TGCAGCGTTCGACAGGGGCAAGAGACCCAGTACTTC. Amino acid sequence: CSVRQGQETQYF.

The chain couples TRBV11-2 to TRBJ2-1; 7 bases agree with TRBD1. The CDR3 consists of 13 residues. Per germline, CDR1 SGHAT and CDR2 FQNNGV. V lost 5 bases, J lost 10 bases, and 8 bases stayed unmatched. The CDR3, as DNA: TGTGCCAGCAGCCAAGACAGGGTTCGGGAGCAGTTCTTC. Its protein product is CASSQDRVREQFF.

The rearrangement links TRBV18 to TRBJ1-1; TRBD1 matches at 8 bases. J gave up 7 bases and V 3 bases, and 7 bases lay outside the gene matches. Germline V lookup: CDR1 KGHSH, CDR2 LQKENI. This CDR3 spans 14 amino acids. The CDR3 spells CASSPRRDRGEAFF. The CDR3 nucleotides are TGTGCCAGCTCACCGCGGAGAGACAGGGGTGAAGCTTTCTTT.

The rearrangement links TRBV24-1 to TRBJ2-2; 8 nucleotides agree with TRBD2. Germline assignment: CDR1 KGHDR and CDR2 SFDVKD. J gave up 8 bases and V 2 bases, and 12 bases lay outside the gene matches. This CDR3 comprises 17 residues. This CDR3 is CATSDSTGTSISGELFF. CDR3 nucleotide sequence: TGTGCCACCAGTGATTCCACCGGGACTAGTATCTCGGGGGAGCTGTTTTTT.

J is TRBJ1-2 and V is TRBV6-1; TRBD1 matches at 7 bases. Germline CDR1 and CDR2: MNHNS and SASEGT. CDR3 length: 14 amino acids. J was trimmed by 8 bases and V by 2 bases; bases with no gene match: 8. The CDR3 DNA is TGTGCCAGCAGTGAACTAAGGGGGCACTGGGGCTACACCTTC. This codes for CASSELRGHWGYTF.

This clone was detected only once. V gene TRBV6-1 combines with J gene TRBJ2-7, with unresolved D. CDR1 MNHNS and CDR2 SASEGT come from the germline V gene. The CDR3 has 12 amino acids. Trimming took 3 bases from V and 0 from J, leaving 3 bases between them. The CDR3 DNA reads TGTGCCAGCAGTGACAGCTCCTACGAGCAGTACTTC. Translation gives CASSDSSYEQYF.

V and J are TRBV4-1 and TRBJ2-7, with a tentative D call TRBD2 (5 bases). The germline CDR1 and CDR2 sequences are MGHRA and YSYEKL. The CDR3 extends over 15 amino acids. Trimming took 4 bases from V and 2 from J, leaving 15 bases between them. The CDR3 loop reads CASSPTITQTYEQYV. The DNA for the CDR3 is TGCGCCAGCAGCCCGACTATCACTCAAACCTACGAGCAGTACGTC.

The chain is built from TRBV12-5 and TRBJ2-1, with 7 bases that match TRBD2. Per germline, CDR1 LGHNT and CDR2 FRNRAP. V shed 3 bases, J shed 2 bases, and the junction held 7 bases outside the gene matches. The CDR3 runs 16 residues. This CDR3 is CASGFVAGEAYNEQFF. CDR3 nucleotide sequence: TGTGCTAGTGGTTTCGTGGCGGGAGAGGCCTACAATGAGCAGTTCTTC.

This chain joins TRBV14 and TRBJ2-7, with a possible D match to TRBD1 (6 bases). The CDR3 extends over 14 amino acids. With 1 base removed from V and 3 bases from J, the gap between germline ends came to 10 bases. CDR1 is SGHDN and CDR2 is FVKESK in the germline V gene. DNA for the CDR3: TGTGCCAGCAGCCAAGGCCAGGGACACTACGAGCAGTACGTC. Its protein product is CASSQGQGHYEQYV.

The CDR3 is CASSFQGLNTEAFF. CDR3 nucleotide sequence: TGTGCCAGCAGCTTTCAGGGATTGAACACTGAAGCTTTCTTT. This chain links TRBV3-1 (or the pseudogene TRBV3-2) with TRBJ1-1, with D possibly TRBD1 on 5 matching bases. CDR1 is LGHDT and CDR2 is YNNKEL in the germline V gene (reference sequence). There are 14 residues in the CDR3. V shed 5 bases and J shed 0 bases, with 10 bases lying between them.

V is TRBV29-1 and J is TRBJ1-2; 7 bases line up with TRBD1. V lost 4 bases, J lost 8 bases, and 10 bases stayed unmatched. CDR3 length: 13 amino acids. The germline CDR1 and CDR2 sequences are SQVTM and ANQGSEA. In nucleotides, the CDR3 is TGCAGCGTTGTCGTTTGGGAAGGGGGCGGCTACACCTTC. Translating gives CSVVVWEGGGYTF. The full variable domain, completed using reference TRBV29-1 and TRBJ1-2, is SAVISQKPSRDICQRGTSLTIQCQVDSQVTMMFWYRQQPGQSLTLIATANQGSEATYESGFVIDKFPISRPNLTFSTLTVSNMSPEDSSIYLCSVVVWEGGGYTFGSGTRLTVV.

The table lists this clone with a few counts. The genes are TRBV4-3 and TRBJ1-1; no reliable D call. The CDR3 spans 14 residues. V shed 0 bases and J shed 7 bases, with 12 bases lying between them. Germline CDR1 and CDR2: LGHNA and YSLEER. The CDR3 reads CASSQDEGTDEAFF. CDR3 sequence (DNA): TGCGCCAGCAGCCAAGATGAAGGAACAGATGAAGCTTTCTTT.

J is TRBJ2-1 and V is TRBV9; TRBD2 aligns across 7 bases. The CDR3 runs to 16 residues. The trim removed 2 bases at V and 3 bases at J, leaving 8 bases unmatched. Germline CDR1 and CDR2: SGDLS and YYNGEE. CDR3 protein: CASSVDSGLLYNEQFF. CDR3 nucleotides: TGTGCCAGCAGCGTCGATTCGGGACTACTCTACAATGAGCAGTTCTTC.

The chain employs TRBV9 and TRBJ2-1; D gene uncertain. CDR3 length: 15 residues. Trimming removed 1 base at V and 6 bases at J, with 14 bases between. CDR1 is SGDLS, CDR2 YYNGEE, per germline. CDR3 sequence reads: CASSVNGNRVNEQFF. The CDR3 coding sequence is TGTGCCAGCAGCGTAAATGGAAATCGGGTCAATGAGCAGTTCTTC. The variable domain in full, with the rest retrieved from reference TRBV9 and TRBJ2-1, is DSGVTQTPKHLITATGQRVTLRCSPRSGDLSVYWYQQSLDQGLQFLIQYYNGEERAKGNILERFSAQQFPDLHSELNLSSLELGDSALYFCASSVNGNRVNEQFFGPGTRLTVL.

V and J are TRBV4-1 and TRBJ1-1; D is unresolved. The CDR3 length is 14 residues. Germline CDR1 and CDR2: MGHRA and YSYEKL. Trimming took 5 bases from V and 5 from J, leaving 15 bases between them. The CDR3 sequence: CASSGHPIGTEAFF. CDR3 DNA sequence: TGCGCCAGCAGCGGGCACCCTATAGGTACTGAAGCTTTCTTT.

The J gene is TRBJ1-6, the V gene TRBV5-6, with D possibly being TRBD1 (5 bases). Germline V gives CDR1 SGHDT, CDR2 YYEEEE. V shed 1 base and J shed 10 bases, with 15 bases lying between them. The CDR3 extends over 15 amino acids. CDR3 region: CASSLIARVGSPLHF. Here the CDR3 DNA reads TGTGCCAGCAGCTTGATTGCCAGGGTAGGGTCACCCCTCCACTTT.

The CDR3 region has the DNA TGTGCCAGCAGCCTAGTTCGGAGAGGAACCTACGAGCAGTACTTC. This codes for CASSLVRRGTYEQYF. The gene calls are TRBV14 and TRBJ2-7; no reliable D call. V lost 4 bases and J lost 2, with 15 bases in between. Germline CDR1 is SGHDN and CDR2 is FVKESK. The CDR3 sequence is 15 residues long.

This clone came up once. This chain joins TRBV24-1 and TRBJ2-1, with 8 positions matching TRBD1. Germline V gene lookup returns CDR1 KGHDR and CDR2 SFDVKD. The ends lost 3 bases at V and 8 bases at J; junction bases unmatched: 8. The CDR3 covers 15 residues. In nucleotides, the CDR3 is TGTGCCACCAGTGATGTGGGACAGGAGAGCGATGAGCAGTTCTTC. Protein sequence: CATSDVGQESDEQFF.

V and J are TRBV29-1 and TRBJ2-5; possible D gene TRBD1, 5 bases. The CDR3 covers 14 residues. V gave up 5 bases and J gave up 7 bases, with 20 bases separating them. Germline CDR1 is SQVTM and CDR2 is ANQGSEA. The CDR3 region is CSVSKDWLQGTQYF. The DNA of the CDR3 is TGCAGCGTTTCGAAAGACTGGCTTCAGGGGACCCAGTACTTC.

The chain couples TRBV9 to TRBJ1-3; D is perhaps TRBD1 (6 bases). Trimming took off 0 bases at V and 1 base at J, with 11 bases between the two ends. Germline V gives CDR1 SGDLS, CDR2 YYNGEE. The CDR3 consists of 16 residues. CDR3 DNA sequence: TGTGCCAGCAGCGTAGAGGACAGTCGGTCTGGAAACACCATATATTTT. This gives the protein CASSVEDSRSGNTIYF.

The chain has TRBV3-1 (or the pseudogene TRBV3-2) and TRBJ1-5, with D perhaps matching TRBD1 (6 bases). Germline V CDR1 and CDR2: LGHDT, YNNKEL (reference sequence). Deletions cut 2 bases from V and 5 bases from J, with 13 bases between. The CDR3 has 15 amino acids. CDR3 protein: CASSQSDSQDQPQHF. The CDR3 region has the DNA TGTGCCAGCAGCCAATCGGACAGTCAAGATCAGCCCCAGCATTTT.

The CDR3 sequence is CASSKAGEQFF. CDR3 coding DNA: TGTGCCAGCAGCAAAGCGGGTGAGCAGTTCTTC. V is TRBV12-3 or TRBV12-4 and J is TRBJ2-1; TRBD2 is a possible D gene (6 bases). V was pared by 6 bases and J by 9 bases, with 9 bases between. The CDR3 totals 11 residues.